Below are 9 T cell receptor beta chains sequenced from a single sample in a study of identical twins. One entry per CDR3 protein, called by TCRdb with MiXCR from the 5' RACE reads. The sample carries more than 400,000 distinct CDR3 sequences, approximately 16% recorded once. This same sample was also part of a study on yellow fever vaccine responses in identical twins.

The sequencing sample was made of CD4+ T cells sorted from blood. The receptor source for this set is a woman between 18 and 30 years old in good health.

The rearrangement uses TRBV5-1 and TRBJ2-5; tentatively, D is TRBD2 (5 bases). Germline CDR1 reads SGHRS; CDR2 reads YFSETQ. With 0 bases removed from V and 5 bases from J, the gap between germline ends came to 14 bases. The CDR3 spans 15 residues. The CDR3 loop reads CASSLGRSPRETQYF. The CDR3 DNA reads TGCGCCAGCAGCTTGGGGAGGTCACCCCGGGAGACCCAGTACTTC.

The DNA for the CDR3 is TGTGCCAGCAGGGCGGTGGTTGAAGCTTTCTTT. Translation: CASRAVVEAFF. This chain uses TRBV12-3 or TRBV12-4 with TRBJ1-1, with unresolved D. The V end was cut by 6 bases, the J end by 7 bases, with 9 bases between. This CDR3 contains 11 residues.

The CDR3 loop is CASRVAGGAGELFF. DNA for the CDR3: TGTGCCAGCAGGGTAGCGGGAGGCGCCGGGGAGCTGTTTTTT. The gene calls are TRBV11-3 and TRBJ2-2; 10 bases map to TRBD2. Unmatched junction bases numbered 4, after V lost 6 bases and J lost 6 bases. The CDR3 runs 14 residues. The germline V gene encodes CDR1 SGHNT and CDR2 YENEEA. The complete variable domain, with remaining parts taken from reference TRBV11-3 and TRBJ2-2, reads EAGVVQSPRYKIIEKKQPVAFWCNPISGHNTLYWYLQNLGQGPELLIRYENEEAVDDSQLPKDRFSAERLKGVDSTLKIQPAELGDSAVYLCASRVAGGAGELFFGEGSRLTVL.

This clonotype occurred a few times. The chain joins TRBV19 to TRBJ2-1; no clear D gene. Trimming removed 4 bases from V and 6 bases from J, with 7 bases in between. The CDR3 loop spans 12 amino acids. Per germline, CDR1 LNHDA and CDR2 SQIVND (reference sequence). The CDR3 is CASSSAFNEQFF. The CDR3 coding sequence is TGTGCCAGTAGTAGCGCCTTCAATGAGCAGTTCTTC.

This sequence joins TRBV10-3 and TRBJ2-5, with D perhaps matching TRBD2 (6 bases). Trimming pared 0 bases from V and 5 bases from J, leaving 10 bases between. The germline CDR1 and CDR2 sequences are ENHRY and SYGVKD. The CDR3 runs to 14 residues. The CDR3 DNA follows: TGTGCCATCAGTGAGTCAGAGGCGGGGGAGACCCAGTACTTC. Its translation: CAISESEAGETQYF.

The chain couples TRBV3-1 to TRBJ1-2; D is unclear. The CDR3 extends over 15 amino acids. Trimming left V 1 base short and J 7 bases short, with 16 bases between. The germline V gene encodes CDR1 LGHDT and CDR2 YNNKEL (reference sequence). The CDR3 is CASSQARTATAGYTF. The CDR3 DNA follows: TGTGCCAGCAGCCAAGCGCGGACTGCCACGGCTGGCTACACCTTC.

This chain links TRBV6-1 with TRBJ1-6; D unresolved. V was trimmed by 7 bases and J by 8 bases, leaving 18 bases between them. This CDR3 is 15 amino acids long. Germline loops: CDR1 MNHNS, CDR2 SASEGT. CDR3: CASTILSEGHSPLHF. CDR3 coding DNA: TGTGCCAGCACTATCCTGTCCGAAGGACATTCACCCCTCCACTTT.

The chain uses TRBV5-1 and TRBJ2-7; 10 nucleotides agree with TRBD2. In germline, CDR1 is SGHRS, CDR2 YFSETQ. The junction had 7 bases not matched to a gene; V was cut back by 4 bases and J by 3 bases. The CDR3 is 15 amino acids. For the CDR3, the DNA is TGCGCCAGCAGCGCTGGGGGGACTAGCGTCTACGAGCAGTACTTC. This encodes CASSAGGTSVYEQYF. Based on the CDR3 plus reference TRBV5-1 and TRBJ2-7, the full variable domain is KAGVTQTPRYLIKTRGQQVTLSCSPISGHRSVSWYQQTPGQGLQFLFEYFSETQRNKGNFPGRFSGRQFSNSRSEMNVSTLELGDSALYLCASSAGGTSVYEQYFGPGTRLTVT.

The V and J genes are TRBV15 and TRBJ1-2; no reliable D call. The CDR3 covers 14 residues. Germline-derived CDR1 and CDR2 are LNHNV and YYDKDF (reference sequence). V shed 0 bases and J shed 7 bases, with 12 bases lying between them. CDR3 DNA: TGTGCCACCAGCAGAGATTTGGACCGGGCTGGCTACACCTTC. Its translation: CATSRDLDRAGYTF.